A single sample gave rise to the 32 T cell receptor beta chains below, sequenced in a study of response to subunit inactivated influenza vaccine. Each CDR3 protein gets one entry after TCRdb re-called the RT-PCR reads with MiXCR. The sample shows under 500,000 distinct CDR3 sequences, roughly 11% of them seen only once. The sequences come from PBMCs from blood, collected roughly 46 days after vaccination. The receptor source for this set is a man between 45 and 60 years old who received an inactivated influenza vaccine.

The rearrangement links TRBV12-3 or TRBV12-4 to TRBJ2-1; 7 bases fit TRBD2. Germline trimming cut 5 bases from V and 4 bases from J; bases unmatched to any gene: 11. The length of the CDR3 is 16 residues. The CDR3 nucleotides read TGTGCCAGCAGTCTAAGACGACTAGCATCTTACAATGAGCAGTTCTTC. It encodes CASSLRRLASYNEQFF.

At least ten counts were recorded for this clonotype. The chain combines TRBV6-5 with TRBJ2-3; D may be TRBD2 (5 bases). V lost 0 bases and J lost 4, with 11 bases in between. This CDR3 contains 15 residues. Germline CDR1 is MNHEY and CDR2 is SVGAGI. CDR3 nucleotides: TGTGCCAGCAGTTACTCAAGGGAGCGTGCAGATACGCAGTATTTT. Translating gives CASSYSRERADTQYF.

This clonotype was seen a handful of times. CDR3: CSASGDGYQPQHF. CDR3 in DNA: TGCAGTGCTAGCGGGGACGGGTATCAGCCCCAGCATTTT. The rearrangement links TRBV20-1 to TRBJ1-5; maybe TRBD1 (5 bases). In germline, CDR1 is DFQATT, CDR2 SNEGSKA (reference sequence). Trimming cost V 3 bases and J 5 bases, with 11 bases left between them. The CDR3 is 13 amino acids.

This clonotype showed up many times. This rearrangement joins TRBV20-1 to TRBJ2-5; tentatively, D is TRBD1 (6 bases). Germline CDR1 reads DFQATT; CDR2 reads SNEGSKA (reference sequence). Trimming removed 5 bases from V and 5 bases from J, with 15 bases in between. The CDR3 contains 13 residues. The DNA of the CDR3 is TGCAGTGCTCCCACTAAGGGGGATGAGACCCAGTACTTC. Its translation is CSAPTKGDETQYF.

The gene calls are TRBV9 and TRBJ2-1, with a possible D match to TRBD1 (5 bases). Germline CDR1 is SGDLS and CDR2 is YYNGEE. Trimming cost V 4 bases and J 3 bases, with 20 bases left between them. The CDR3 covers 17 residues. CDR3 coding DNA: TGTGCCAGCAGCCCATCAGGACACGCCGGAGTCTACAATGAGCAGTTCTTC. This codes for CASSPSGHAGVYNEQFF.

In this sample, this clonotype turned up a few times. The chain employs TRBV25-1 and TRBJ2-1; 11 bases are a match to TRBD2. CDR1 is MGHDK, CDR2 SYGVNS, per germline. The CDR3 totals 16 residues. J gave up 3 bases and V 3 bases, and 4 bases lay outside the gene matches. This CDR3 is CASSDTSGGHYNEQFF. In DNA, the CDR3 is TGTGCCAGCAGTGATACTAGCGGGGGCCACTACAATGAGCAGTTCTTC.

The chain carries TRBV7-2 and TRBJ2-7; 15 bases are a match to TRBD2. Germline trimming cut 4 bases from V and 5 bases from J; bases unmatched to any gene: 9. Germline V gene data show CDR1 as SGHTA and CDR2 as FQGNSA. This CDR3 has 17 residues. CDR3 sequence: CASSSFRTSGRGNEQYF. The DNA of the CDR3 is TGTGCCAGCAGCTCCTTTCGGACTAGCGGGAGGGGTAACGAGCAGTACTTC.

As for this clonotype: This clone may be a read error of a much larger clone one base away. CDR3 sequence reads: CASSLYRAKTEAFF. The CDR3 DNA reads as TGCGCCAGCAGCCTATACCGGGCCAAGACTGAAGCTTTCTTT. The J gene is TRBJ1-1, the V gene TRBV5-1; D not certain. The CDR3 covers 14 residues. The germline gives CDR1 SGHRS, CDR2 YFSETQ. V lost 4 bases and J lost 5, with 15 bases in between.

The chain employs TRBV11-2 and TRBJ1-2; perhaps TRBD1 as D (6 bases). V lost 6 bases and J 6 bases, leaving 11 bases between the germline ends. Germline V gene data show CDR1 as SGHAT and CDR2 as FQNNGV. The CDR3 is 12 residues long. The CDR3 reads CASRNYRDGYTF. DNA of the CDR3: TGTGCCAGCAGGAATTACAGGGATGGCTACACCTTC.

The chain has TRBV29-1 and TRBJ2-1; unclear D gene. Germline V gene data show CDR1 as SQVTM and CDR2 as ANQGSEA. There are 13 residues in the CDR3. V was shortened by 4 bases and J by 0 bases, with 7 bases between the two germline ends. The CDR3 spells CSVAEASYNEQFF. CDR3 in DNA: TGCAGCGTTGCTGAGGCCTCCTACAATGAGCAGTTCTTC.

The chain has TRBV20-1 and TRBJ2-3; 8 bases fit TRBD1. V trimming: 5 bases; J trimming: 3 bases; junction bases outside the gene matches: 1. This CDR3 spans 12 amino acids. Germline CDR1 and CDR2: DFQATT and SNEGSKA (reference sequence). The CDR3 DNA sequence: TGCAGTGCTCGGACAGGGACAGATACGCAGTATTTT. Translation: CSARTGTDTQYF.

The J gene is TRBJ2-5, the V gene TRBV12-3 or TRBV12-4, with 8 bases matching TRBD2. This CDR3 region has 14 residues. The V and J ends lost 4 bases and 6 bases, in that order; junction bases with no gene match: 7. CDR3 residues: CASSYNGGAKTQYF. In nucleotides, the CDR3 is TGTGCCAGCAGTTATAACGGGGGGGCTAAGACCCAGTACTTC.

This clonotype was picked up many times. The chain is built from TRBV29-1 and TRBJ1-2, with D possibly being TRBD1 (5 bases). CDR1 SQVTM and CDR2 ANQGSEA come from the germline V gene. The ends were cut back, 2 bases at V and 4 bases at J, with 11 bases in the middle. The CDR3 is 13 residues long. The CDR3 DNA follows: TGCAGCGTTGAAAGGGGTTTGGGCTATGGCTACACCTTC. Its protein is CSVERGLGYGYTF.

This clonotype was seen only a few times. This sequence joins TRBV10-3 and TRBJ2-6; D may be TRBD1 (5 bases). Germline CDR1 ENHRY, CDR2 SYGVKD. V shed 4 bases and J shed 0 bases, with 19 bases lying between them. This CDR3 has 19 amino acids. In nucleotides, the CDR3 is TGTGCCATCAGTGGGCCGACAGATTCCTACCTCTCTGGGGCCAACGTCCTGACTTTC. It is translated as CAISGPTDSYLSGANVLTF.

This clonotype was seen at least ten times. The CDR3 loop is CASSVMPPQAFF. The CDR3 DNA is TGTGCCAGCAGTGTCATGCCACCCCAAGCTTTCTTT. This chain uses TRBV6-1 with TRBJ1-1; D is unresolved. The length of the CDR3 is 12 residues. Trimming cost V 4 bases and J 9 bases, with 12 bases left between them. Germline loops: CDR1 MNHNS, CDR2 SASEGT.

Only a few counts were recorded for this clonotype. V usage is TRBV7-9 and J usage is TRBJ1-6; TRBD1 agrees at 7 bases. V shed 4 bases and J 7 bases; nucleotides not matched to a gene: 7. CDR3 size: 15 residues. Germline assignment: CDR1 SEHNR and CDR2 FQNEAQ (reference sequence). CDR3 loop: CASSSWDRVNSPLHF. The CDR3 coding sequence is TGTGCCAGCAGCTCATGGGACAGAGTGAATTCACCCCTCCACTTT. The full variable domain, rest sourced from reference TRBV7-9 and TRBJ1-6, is DTGVSQNPRHKITKRGQNVTFRCDPISEHNRLYWYRQTLGQGPEFLTYFQNEAQLEKSRLLSDRFSAERPKGSFSTLEIQRTEQGDSAMYLCASSSWDRVNSPLHFGNGTRLTVT.

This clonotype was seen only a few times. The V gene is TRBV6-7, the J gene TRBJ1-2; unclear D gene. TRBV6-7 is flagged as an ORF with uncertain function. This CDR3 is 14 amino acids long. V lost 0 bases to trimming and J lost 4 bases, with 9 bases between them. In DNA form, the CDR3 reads TGTGCCAGCAGTTACTCGATGGGTTCCTATGGCTACACCTTC. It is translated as CASSYSMGSYGYTF.

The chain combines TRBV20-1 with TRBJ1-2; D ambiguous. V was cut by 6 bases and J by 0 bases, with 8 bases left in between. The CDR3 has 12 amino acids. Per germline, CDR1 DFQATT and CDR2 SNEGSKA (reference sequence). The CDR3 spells CSATGTNYGYTF. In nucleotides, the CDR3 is TGCAGTGCAACCGGGACTAACTATGGCTACACCTTC.

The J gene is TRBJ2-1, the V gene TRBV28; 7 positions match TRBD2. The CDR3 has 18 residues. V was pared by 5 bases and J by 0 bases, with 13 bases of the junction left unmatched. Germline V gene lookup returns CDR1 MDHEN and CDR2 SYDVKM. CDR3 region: CASSPRRSGIPSYNEQFF. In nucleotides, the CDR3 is TGTGCCAGCAGTCCAAGGCGGAGCGGGATTCCCTCCTACAATGAGCAGTTCTTC.

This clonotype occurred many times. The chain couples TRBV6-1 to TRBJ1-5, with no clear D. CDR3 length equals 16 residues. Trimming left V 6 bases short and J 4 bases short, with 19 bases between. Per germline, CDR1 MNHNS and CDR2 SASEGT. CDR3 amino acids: CASSPIKGASNQPQHF. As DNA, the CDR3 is TGTGCCAGCAGCCCTATAAAGGGCGCGTCAAATCAGCCCCAGCATTTT.

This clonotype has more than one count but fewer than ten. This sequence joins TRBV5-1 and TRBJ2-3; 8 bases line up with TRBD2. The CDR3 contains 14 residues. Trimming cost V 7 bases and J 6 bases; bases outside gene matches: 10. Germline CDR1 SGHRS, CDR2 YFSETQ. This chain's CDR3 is CASLDPGGGDTQYF. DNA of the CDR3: TGCGCCAGCCTAGACCCGGGGGGGGGCGATACGCAGTATTTT.

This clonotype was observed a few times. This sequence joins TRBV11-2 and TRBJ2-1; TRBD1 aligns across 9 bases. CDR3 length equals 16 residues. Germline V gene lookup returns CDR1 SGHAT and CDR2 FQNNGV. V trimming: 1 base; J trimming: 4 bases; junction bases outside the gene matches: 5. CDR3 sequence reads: CASSLGVTGGYNEQFF. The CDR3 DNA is TGTGCCAGCAGCTTAGGGGTGACAGGGGGGTACAATGAGCAGTTCTTC.

CDR3 protein: CSALPQGFRLSYEQYF. The CDR3 nucleotides read TGCAGTGCTCTTCCTCAGGGTTTCCGACTGTCCTACGAGCAGTACTTC. The chain joins TRBV20-1 to TRBJ2-7; D might be TRBD1 (5 bases). This CDR3 has 16 amino acids. Trimming took off 5 bases at V and 1 base at J, with 21 bases between the two ends. Germline values: CDR1 DFQATT, CDR2 SNEGSKA (reference sequence).

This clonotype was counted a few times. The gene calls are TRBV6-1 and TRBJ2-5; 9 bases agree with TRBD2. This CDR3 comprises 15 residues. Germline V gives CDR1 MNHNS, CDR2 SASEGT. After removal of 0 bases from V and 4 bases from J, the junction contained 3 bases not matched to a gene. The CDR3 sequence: CASSEAELAGETQYF. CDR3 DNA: TGTGCCAGCAGTGAAGCTGAACTAGCGGGAGAGACCCAGTACTTC.

For the CDR3, the DNA is TGTGCCAGCAGCGTAGTTGGCGGGAACTCCTACAATGAGCAGTTCTTC. Amino acid sequence: CASSVVGGNSYNEQFF. The V gene is TRBV9, the J gene TRBJ2-1; a possible D gene is TRBD2 (6 bases). V lost 0 bases and J lost 0, with 10 bases in between. The CDR3 loop spans 16 amino acids. Germline V gene lookup returns CDR1 SGDLS and CDR2 YYNGEE.

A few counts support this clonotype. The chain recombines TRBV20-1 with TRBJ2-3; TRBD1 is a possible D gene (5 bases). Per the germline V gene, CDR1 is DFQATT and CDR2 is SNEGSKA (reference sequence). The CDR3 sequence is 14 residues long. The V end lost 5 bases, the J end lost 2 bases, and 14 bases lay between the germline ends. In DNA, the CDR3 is TGCAGTGCTTGTGACAGTATCTCCACAGATACGCAGTATTTT. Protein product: CSACDSISTDTQYF.

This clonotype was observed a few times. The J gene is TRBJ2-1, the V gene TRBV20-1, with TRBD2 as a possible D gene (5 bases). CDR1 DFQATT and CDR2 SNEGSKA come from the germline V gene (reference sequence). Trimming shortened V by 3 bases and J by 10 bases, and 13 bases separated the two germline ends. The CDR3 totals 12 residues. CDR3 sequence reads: CSAREDGREQFF. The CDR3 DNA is TGCAGTGCTAGGGAGGACGGTCGGGAGCAGTTCTTC.

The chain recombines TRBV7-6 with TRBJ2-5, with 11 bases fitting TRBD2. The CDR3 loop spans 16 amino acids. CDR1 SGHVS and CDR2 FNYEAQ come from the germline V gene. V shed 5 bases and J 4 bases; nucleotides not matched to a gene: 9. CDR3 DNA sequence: TGTGCCAGCAGCGTCTATAGCGGGGGGGCCGGAGAGACCCAGTACTTC. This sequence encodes CASSVYSGGAGETQYF.

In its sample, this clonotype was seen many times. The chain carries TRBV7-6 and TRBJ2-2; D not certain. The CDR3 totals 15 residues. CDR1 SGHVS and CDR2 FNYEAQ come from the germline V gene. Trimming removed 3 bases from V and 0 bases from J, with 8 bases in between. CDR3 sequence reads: CASSLAATNTGELFF. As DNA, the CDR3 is TGTGCCAGCAGCTTGGCAGCCACGAACACCGGGGAGCTGTTTTTT.

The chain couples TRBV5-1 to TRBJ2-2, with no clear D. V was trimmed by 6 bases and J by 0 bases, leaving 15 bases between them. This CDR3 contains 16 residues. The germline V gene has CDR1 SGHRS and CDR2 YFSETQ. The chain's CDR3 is CASTSATASNTGELFF. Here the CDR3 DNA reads TGCGCCAGCACATCGGCAACAGCCTCGAACACCGGGGAGCTGTTTTTT.

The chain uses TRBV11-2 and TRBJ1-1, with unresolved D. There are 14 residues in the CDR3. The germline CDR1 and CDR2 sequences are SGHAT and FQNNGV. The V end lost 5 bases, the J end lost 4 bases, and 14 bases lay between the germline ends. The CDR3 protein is CASSALESGTEAFF. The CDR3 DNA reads TGTGCCAGCAGCGCTCTCGAGAGTGGCACTGAAGCTTTCTTT.

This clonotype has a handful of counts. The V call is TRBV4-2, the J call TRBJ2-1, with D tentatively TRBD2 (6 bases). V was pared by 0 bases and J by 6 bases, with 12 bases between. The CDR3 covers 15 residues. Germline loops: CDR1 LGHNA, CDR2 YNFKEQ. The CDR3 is CASSQDSGVGNEQFF. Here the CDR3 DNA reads TGTGCCAGCAGCCAAGATAGCGGAGTCGGCAATGAGCAGTTCTTC.